This is a list of T cell receptor beta chains from one sample in a study of T cell responses to AZD1222 COVID-19 vaccine. TCRdb's table, derived via immunoSEQ multiplex PCR, lists solely in-frame clones and lacks some. This sample has about 170,000 clones, with 75% to 95% found just once. This sample comprised peripheral blood, obtained on day 0 of AZD1222 vaccination. These receptors all come from an adult in good health. Each CDR3 is given without its conserved first and last residue. The order of the fields is J gene, CDR3 length, V gene, CDR3 protein.

J: TRBJ2-3
length: 12
V: TRBV5-1
CDR3: ASSWGTSTDTQY

J: TRBJ2-7
length: 12
V: TRBV7-2
CDR3: ASSLVGGVDEQY

J: TRBJ1-1
length: 13
V: TRBV7-2
CDR3: ASSATQGVTTEAF

J: TRBJ1-3
length: 12
V: TRBV13
CDR3: ASSLGGSGNTIY

J: TRBJ1-5
length: 11
V: TRBV25-1
CDR3: ASSEQASMTQH

J: TRBJ2-5
length: 16
V: TRBV7-8
CDR3: ASSLRIFAGRVSETQY

J: TRBJ1-6
length: 13
V: TRBV19
CDR3: ASSISWRVDSPLH

J: TRBJ2-4
length: 12
V: TRBV6-5
CDR3: ASSYSRIAPIQY

J: TRBJ1-6
length: 10
V: TRBV6-5
CDR3: ASSSEGSPLH

J: TRBJ2-5
length: 9
V: TRBV7-6
CDR3: ASSLGQVQN

J: TRBJ2-7
length: 9
V: TRBV7-8
CDR3: ASSLTIEQY

J: TRBJ2-2
length: 13
V: TRBV6-2/TRBV6-3
CDR3: ASSLLAGGTGELF

J: TRBJ1-1
length: 14
V: TRBV19
CDR3: ASRKDRGVVNTEAF

J: TRBJ2-5
length: 11
V: TRBV7-3
CDR3: ASSLERRETQY

J: TRBJ2-1
length: 11
V: TRBV28
CDR3: ASRPPPYNEQF

J: TRBJ1-4
length: 12
V: TRBV7-9
CDR3: ASSLGVGGEKLF

J: TRBJ2-2
length: 11
V: TRBV30
CDR3: AWGETGTGELF

J: TRBJ2-7
length: 14
V: TRBV11-2
CDR3: ASSPATRGLGYEQY

J: TRBJ1-1
length: 13
V: TRBV18
CDR3: ASSPPGGGTVGAF

J: TRBJ1-4
length: 11
V: TRBV6-5
CDR3: AGSRATNEKLF

J: TRBJ2-7
length: 12
V: TRBV7-2
CDR3: ASRPSGGSYEQY

J: TRBJ1-3
length: 12
V: TRBV7-9
CDR3: ASRPTVTGNTIY

J: TRBJ2-7
length: 12
V: TRBV6-1
CDR3: ASSEDVRSYEQY

J: TRBJ1-5
length: 10
V: TRBV10-3
CDR3: AIHDFRVPQH